These 24 T cell receptor beta chains share one sample of origin, sequenced in a study of T-cell reconstitution after alpha-beta-depleted transplantation in children (dated by TCRdb to the mid-2010s). In light of the paper, this sample's treatment or condition label describes: allogeneic hematopoietic cell transplantation with graft depleted of TCRalphabeta T cells and CD19 B cells. Library prep was done by PCR. Data came from an Illumina HiSeq 2500. TCR library preparation used molecular barcoding, with unique molecular identifiers applied to normalize quantification of the TCRbeta repertoire. The public reads were run again by TCRdb, first through fastp at Q25 and then through MiXCR, and only productive beta chains were kept. One record per CDR3 amino acid sequence lists the most common genes and DNA. In this sample the table shows 150,000 to 200,000 distinct CDR3 sequences, around 10% of which occur a single time. The top ten hold about 13% of the sample.

This material consisted of PBMCs, taken before TCRalphabeta/CD19-depleted stem cell transplant. The receptors originated from a boy between 2 and 10 years old with acute myeloid leukemia, due to receive a stem cell transplant.

This clonotype showed up many times. The V gene is TRBV7-8, the J gene TRBJ2-3; D remains ambiguous. With 1 base removed from V and 7 bases from J, the gap between germline ends came to 9 bases. Germline CDR1 SGHVS, CDR2 FQNEAQ. The CDR3 is made up of 13 amino acids. In nucleotides, the CDR3 is TGTGCCAGCAGCTTAGAGGAGCCAAATACGCAGTATTTT. This gives the protein CASSLEEPNTQYF.

This clonotype was counted ten times or more. The V gene is TRBV20-1, the J gene TRBJ2-3; 14 bases line up with TRBD2. The germline V gene has CDR1 DFQATT and CDR2 SNEGSKA (reference sequence). The CDR3 sequence is 17 residues long. Germline trimming cut 2 bases from V and 11 bases from J; bases unmatched to any gene: 15. The CDR3 coding sequence is TGCAGTGCTAGATCAATGACTAGCGGGAGGGTCAGAGGTGAGCAGTATTTT. This gives the protein CSARSMTSGRVRGEQYF.

This clonotype was detected many times. The rearrangement links TRBV6-5 to TRBJ1-2; D is unclear. The CDR3 consists of 15 residues. Looked up from germline, CDR1 is MNHEY and CDR2 is SVGAGI. V was shortened by 2 bases and J by 3 bases, with 13 bases between the two germline ends. CDR3: CASSYTDSPYYGYTF. For the CDR3, the DNA is TGTGCCAGCAGTTACACGGACTCACCCTACTATGGCTACACCTTC.

By sample fraction, this clonotype is medium-sized (0.01 to 0.1%). V usage is TRBV29-1 and J usage is TRBJ2-3; D is undetermined. V lost 5 bases and J 6 bases, leaving 9 bases between the germline ends. Germline CDR1 and CDR2: SQVTM and ANQGSEA. The CDR3 is 11 residues long. The CDR3 DNA reads as TGCAGCGTTAACCCATCCGATACGCAGTATTTT. Translated: CSVNPSDTQYF.

This clonotype showed up many times. The chain has TRBV27 and TRBJ2-5; D unresolved. Trimming took off 4 bases at V and 4 bases at J, with 4 bases between the two ends. Germline CDR1 is MNHEY and CDR2 is SMNVEV (reference sequence). This CDR3 has 11 residues. CDR3 in amino acids: CASSSLETQYF. The CDR3, as DNA: TGTGCCAGCAGTTCGTTAGAGACCCAGTACTTC.

The V gene is TRBV4-1, the J gene TRBJ2-5; 14 bases are a match to TRBD2. Germline V gene sequence: CDR1 MGHRA, CDR2 YSYEKL. J was trimmed by 5 bases and V by 0 bases; bases with no gene match: 5. This CDR3 has 17 residues. The CDR3 is CASSQEGRLAGGETQYF. Written as DNA, the CDR3 is TGCGCCAGCAGCCAAGAAGGGCGACTAGCGGGAGGGGAGACCCAGTACTTC.

This clonotype was observed at least ten times. The V call is TRBV5-1, the J call TRBJ2-1, with TRBD2 identical over 10 bases. The CDR3 runs 16 residues. V gave up 0 bases and J gave up 2 bases; unmatched junction bases: 2. Looked up from germline, CDR1 is SGHRS and CDR2 is YFSETQ. The CDR3 nucleotides are TGCGCCAGCAGCTTGGTAAGCGGGAGGGCCTACAATGAGCAGTTCTTC. This encodes CASSLVSGRAYNEQFF.

This clonotype was found many times. The rearrangement links TRBV2 to TRBJ1-4; 7 nucleotides align to TRBD1. V was pared by 4 bases and J by 1 base, with 3 bases of the junction left unmatched. There are 15 residues in the CDR3. CDR1 and CDR2 from the germline V gene are SNHLY and FYNNEI. The CDR3 DNA sequence: TGTGCCAGCAGTGCAGGGGGAATAACTAATGAAAAACTGTTTTTT. As protein: CASSAGGITNEKLFF.

Ten or more counts support this clonotype. The V call is TRBV7-2, the J call TRBJ1-6, with D unresolved. The germline V gene encodes CDR1 SGHTA and CDR2 FQGNSA. Trimming removed 4 bases at V and 4 bases at J, with 5 bases between. The CDR3 is 13 residues long. In nucleotides, the CDR3 is TGTGCCAGCAGCTGGGAGTATAATTCACCCCTCCACTTT. Protein: CASSWEYNSPLHF.

This clonotype appeared many times. The chain links TRBV12-3 or TRBV12-4 to TRBJ1-5; D gene unclear. Between the trimmed V and J ends, which lost 2 bases and 6 bases, there was a span of 14 bases. The CDR3 covers 15 residues. The DNA of the CDR3 is TGTGCCAGCAGTTTACTATTCGCCGGGCGTCAGCCCCAGCATTTT. It codes for CASSLLFAGRQPQHF.

This clonotype was seen many times. The chain is built from TRBV7-2 and TRBJ2-5; D uncertain. The length of the CDR3 is 13 residues. CDR1 is SGHTA and CDR2 is FQGNSA in the germline V gene. V was pared by 7 bases and J by 5 bases, with 14 bases between. The CDR3: CASKARSKETQYF. The DNA of the CDR3 is TGTGCCAGCAAAGCCCGGTCGAAGGAGACCCAGTACTTC. Filled out from reference TRBV7-2 and TRBJ2-5, the complete variable domain reads GAGVSQSPSNKVTEKGKDVELRCDPISGHTALYWYRQSLGQGLEFLIYFQGNSAPDKSGLPSDRFSAERTGGSVSTLTIQRTQQEDSAVYLCASKARSKETQYFGPGTRLLVL.

This clonotype was recorded many times. V is TRBV28 and J is TRBJ2-3, with D possibly TRBD2 on 6 matching bases. CDR3 length equals 16 residues. Germline CDR1 MDHEN, CDR2 SYDVKM. Between the trimmed V and J ends, which lost 6 bases and 1 base, there was a span of 17 bases. The CDR3 region has the DNA TGTGCCAGCAGCTTGAGCCGGGACTCGGGCACAGATACGCAGTATTTT. Translation: CASSLSRDSGTDTQYF.

This clonotype was counted many times. This chain uses TRBV12-3 or TRBV12-4 with TRBJ1-6, with D uncertain. This CDR3 is built from 12 residues. With 7 bases removed from V and 8 bases from J, the gap between germline ends came to 9 bases. CDR3 protein: CASTKGYSPLHF. The CDR3 DNA reads TGTGCCAGCACCAAAGGGTATTCACCCCTCCACTTT.

This clonotype showed up many times. V and J are TRBV4-2 and TRBJ2-1, with 9 positions matching TRBD2. Losses at the gene ends were 4 bases for V and 8 bases for J; bases not matched to a gene: 12. This CDR3 comprises 16 residues. Germline V CDR1 and CDR2: LGHNA, YNFKEQ. The CDR3 here is CASSPRRGGAVDEQFF. As DNA, the CDR3 is TGTGCCAGCAGCCCCCGGCGGGGGGGGGCCGTTGATGAGCAGTTCTTC.

This clonotype was observed many times. The genes are TRBV9 and TRBJ2-5; D is uncertain. With 0 bases removed from V and 3 bases from J, the gap between germline ends came to 6 bases. Germline assignment: CDR1 SGDLS and CDR2 YYNGEE. CDR3 length: 13 amino acids. CDR3 DNA: TGTGCCAGCAGCGTAGCACCTAAAGAGACCCAGTACTTC. It specifies CASSVAPKETQYF.

This clonotype showed up many times. This chain uses TRBV4-1 with TRBJ2-1, with 11 bases lining up with TRBD1. The CDR3 is 16 residues long. With 3 bases clipped from V and 2 bases from J, the junction kept 3 bases outside the gene matches. From germline, CDR1 is MGHRA and CDR2 YSYEKL. The CDR3 loop is CASSQGTGGAYNEQFF. The CDR3, as DNA: TGCGCCAGCAGCCAGGGGACAGGGGGAGCCTACAATGAGCAGTTCTTC.

As for this clonotype: The limits of the CDR3 on the DNA are not certain, so only TCRdb's listed CDR3 is given. The V and J genes are TRBV28 and TRBJ1-5. A total of 14 residues make up the CDR3, ends included. The germline V gene encodes CDR1 MDHEN and CDR2 SYDVKM. This CDR3 is CASSLFWRNQPQHF.

At least ten counts were recorded for this clonotype. V usage is TRBV12-3 or TRBV12-4 and J usage is TRBJ1-1, with a tentative D call TRBD1 (5 bases). The CDR3 contains 14 residues. V was shortened by 3 bases and J by 2 bases, with 10 bases between the two germline ends. The CDR3 coding sequence is TGTGCCAGCAGTTTCGGGGGTTCTAACACTGAAGCTTTCTTT. This translates into CASSFGGSNTEAFF.

Many counts were recorded for this clonotype. The chain combines TRBV27 with TRBJ1-2; perhaps TRBD1 as D (5 bases). CDR1 and CDR2 (germline): MNHEY, SMNVEV (reference sequence). Trimming stripped 6 bases from V and 8 bases from J, with 16 bases between. The CDR3 covers 13 residues. The CDR3 loop is CASRLQAQGGYTF. Here the CDR3 DNA reads TGTGCCAGCAGACTACAGGCTCAGGGAGGCTACACCTTC.

Many counts were recorded for this clonotype. J is TRBJ2-7 and V is TRBV7-2, with TRBD2 matching 8 bases. The germline V gene encodes CDR1 SGHTA and CDR2 FQGNSA. Trimming removed 2 bases from V and 2 bases from J; junction bases left unmatched: 2. The CDR3 runs 14 residues. The CDR3 DNA sequence: TGTGCCAGCAGCTTAACTAGCGGAGCCTACGAGCAGTACGTC. Translated, it gives CASSLTSGAYEQYV.

The table lists this clonotype with many counts. The chain recombines TRBV7-8 with TRBJ2-1, with a tentative D call TRBD1 (6 bases). From germline, CDR1 is SGHVS and CDR2 FQNEAQ. V shed 1 base and J shed 7 bases, with 20 bases lying between them. The CDR3 totals 17 residues. CDR3 in amino acids: CASSLGVGGGVSNEQFF. The CDR3, as DNA: TGTGCCAGCAGCTTAGGTGTTGGGGGCGGTGTGTCGAATGAGCAGTTCTTC.

This clonotype has a count of ten or more. The genes are TRBV7-3 and TRBJ2-1, with a tentative D call TRBD1 (6 bases). The ends were cut back, 5 bases at V and 5 bases at J, with 10 bases in the middle. CDR3 length: 13 amino acids. The germline gives CDR1 SGHTA, CDR2 FQGTGA. CDR3 nucleotide sequence: TGTGCCAGCAGCCCACAGGGAAACAATGAGCAGTTCTTC. Translated: CASSPQGNNEQFF.

This clonotype has a count of ten or more. The chain uses TRBV25-1 and TRBJ2-5; D possibly corresponds to TRBD2 (6 bases). This CDR3 spans 16 amino acids. The germline V gene has CDR1 MGHDK and CDR2 SYGVNS. Trimming removed 3 bases at V and 1 base at J, with 15 bases between. The CDR3: CASSEPWRGLQETQYF. CDR3 DNA: TGTGCCAGCAGTGAGCCTTGGAGGGGCCTCCAAGAGACCCAGTACTTC.

CDR3 in DNA: TGTGCCAGCAGTTTAGGTACAGGGGGCGGTCAGCCCCAGCATTTT. Residues: CASSLGTGGGQPQHF. The rearrangement joins TRBV27 to TRBJ1-5; 9 bases are shared with TRBD1. Germline CDR1 is MNHEY and CDR2 is SMNVEV (reference sequence). The CDR3 has 15 amino acids. V was clipped by 2 bases and J by 6 bases; unmatched bases: 5.